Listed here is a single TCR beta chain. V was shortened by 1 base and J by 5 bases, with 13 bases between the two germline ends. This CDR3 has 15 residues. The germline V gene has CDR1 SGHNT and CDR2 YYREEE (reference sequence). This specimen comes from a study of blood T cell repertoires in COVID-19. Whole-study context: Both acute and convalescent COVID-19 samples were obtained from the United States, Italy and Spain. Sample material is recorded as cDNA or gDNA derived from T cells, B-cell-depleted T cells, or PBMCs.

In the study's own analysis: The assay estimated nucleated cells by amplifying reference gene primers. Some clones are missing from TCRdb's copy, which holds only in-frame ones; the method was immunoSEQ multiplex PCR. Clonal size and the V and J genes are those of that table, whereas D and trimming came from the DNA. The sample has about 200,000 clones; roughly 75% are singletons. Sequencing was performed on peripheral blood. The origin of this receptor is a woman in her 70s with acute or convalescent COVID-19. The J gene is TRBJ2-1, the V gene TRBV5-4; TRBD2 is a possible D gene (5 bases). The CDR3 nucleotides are TGTGCCAGCAGCTTGAGTAGCGCTACAAACAATGAGCAGTTCTTC. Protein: CASSLSSATNNEQFF.